The subject of this entry is one T cell receptor (beta chain). No cognate antigen has been identified for it. Per-base quality was not reported, and no clone a single base away is much larger than it. Receptor libraries were prepared by the immunoSEQ multiplex PCR assay. Sourced from immuneACCESS, this table was stored by TCRdb with only in-frame sequences that have V and J called. A share of the clones is absent; for the studies checked, an unresolved V gene accounts for under half, and the remainder has no known explanation. In this sample the table shows about 79,000 clones, around 92% of which occur a single time. The ten biggest clones cover 0.3% to 0.45% of the sample. These data are taken from a study of technical replicates of blood from a handful of donors (dated by TCRdb to the late 2010s). The CDR3 measures 15 amino acids from cysteine to phenylalanine. The retained sequence is limited to the CDR3, 45 bases, with the frame set at the first base. Based on the germline V gene (reference sequence), the CDR1 and CDR2 sequences are GTSNPN and SVGIG. V trim: 3 bases; J trim: 0 bases; unmatched bases: 6.

Specimen: T cells isolated from PBMCs. The receptor comes from a human donor in good health. Some clones in this sample may be carry-over from other donors' samples. The rearranged chain carries TRBV30 and TRBJ1-1; 8 junctional bases match TRBD1. The CDR3 amino acid sequence is: CAWRTDREMNTEAFF. The bases are TGTGCCTGGAGAACGGACAGGGAGATGAACACTGAAGCTTTCTTT.